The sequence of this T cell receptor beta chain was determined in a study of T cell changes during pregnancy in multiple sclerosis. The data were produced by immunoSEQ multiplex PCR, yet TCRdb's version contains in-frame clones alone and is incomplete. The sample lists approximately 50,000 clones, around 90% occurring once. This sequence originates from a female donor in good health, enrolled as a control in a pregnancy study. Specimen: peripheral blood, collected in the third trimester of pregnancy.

DNA of the CDR3: TGTGCCAGCCAGGGACAGGGGGCGGAAAAACTGTTTTTT. This translates into CASQGQGAEKLFF. V is TRBV19 and J is TRBJ1-4; 12 bases map to TRBD1. Germline trimming cut 9 bases from V and 8 bases from J; bases unmatched to any gene: 4. Germline CDR1 reads LNHDA; CDR2 reads SQIVND (reference sequence). The CDR3 has 13 amino acids.